This TCR beta chain was identified in a study of cytomegalovirus exposure and HLA in healthy donors. Background on the study: Among the 300 to 500 genotyped donors, approximately 82% were placed in the Caucasian-associated ancestry cluster.

The primer mix had 60 Vbeta and 13 Jbeta primers. The table came from immunoSEQ multiplex PCR; TCRdb's copy has only in-frame clones and leaves some out. The profile covers more than 95,000 clones, with over 60% appearing a single time and around 5.8% taken by the ten largest. CDR1 and CDR2 from the germline V gene are MNHEY and SVGAGI. Between the trimmed V and J ends, which lost 5 bases and 5 bases, there was a span of 13 bases. The length of the CDR3 is 14 residues. Turning to this clone: Its antigen is undetermined.

Study findings and constraints: A few chains tied to CMV proved CMV antigen-specific in vitro. As was reported, the HLA-A and HLA-B alleles of most subjects were accurately predicted from TCR beta sequences.

This chain connects TRBV6-5 to TRBJ1-5; weak D call: TRBD1 (5 bases). Sequenced: PBMCs. This TCR was sampled from a middle-aged woman in good health and CMV-seronegative. CDR3 in amino acids: CASSPSGTYQPQHF. As DNA, the CDR3 is TGTGCCAGCAGTCCTTCGGGGACTTATCAGCCCCAGCATTTT.